Each of the 8 T cell receptor beta chains below was sequenced from the same sample in a study of beta chain features in type 1 diabetes. All of the isolated RNA was reverse transcribed, so expressed TCRB transcripts were sequenced. Clones were read by immunoSEQ multiplex PCR, and TCRdb kept only the in-frame ones, dropping some. The table has some 150,000 clones, roughly 10% seen once. Source material: central memory CD4+ T cells from blood. These receptors all come from a middle-aged woman in good health.

This clone came up a few times. The V gene is TRBV5-8, the J gene TRBJ2-2; possible D gene TRBD1, 6 bases. CDR3 length: 14 residues. Germline-derived CDR1 and CDR2 are SGHTS and YDEGEE. The ends were cut back, 0 bases at V and 7 bases at J, with 10 bases in the middle. DNA of the CDR3: TGTGCCAGCAGCTTGGAAAACAGGGACGGGGAGCTGTTTTTT. As protein: CASSLENRDGELFF.

This clone was seen a handful of times. The V gene is TRBV5-1, the J gene TRBJ1-6; D ambiguous. V lost 0 bases, J lost 3 bases, and 13 bases lay in between. The CDR3 contains 17 residues. CDR1 and CDR2 from the germline V gene are SGHRS and YFSETQ. The CDR3 bases are TGCGCCAGCAGCTTGGATCCAGGAGGGCTCTATAATTCACCCCTCCACTTT. It is translated as CASSLDPGGLYNSPLHF.

The chain links TRBV5-1 to TRBJ2-5; D might be TRBD2 (6 bases). The germline V gene has CDR1 SGHRS and CDR2 YFSETQ. The germline V and J ends were trimmed by 1 base and 3 bases, with 10 bases remaining between them. This CDR3 contains 14 residues. The CDR3 is CASSLFRGKETQYF. DNA of the CDR3: TGCGCCAGCAGCTTGTTTCGGGGGAAAGAGACCCAGTACTTC.

This clone was picked up a small number of times. The V call is TRBV14, the J call TRBJ2-5; tentative D call: TRBD1 (5 bases). V was clipped by 0 bases and J by 5 bases, with 16 bases between them. Germline CDR1 is SGHDN and CDR2 is FVKESK. The CDR3 runs to 16 residues. CDR3 sequence reads: CASSQDTARGWETQYF. Written as DNA, the CDR3 is TGTGCCAGCAGCCAAGATACGGCAAGGGGCTGGGAGACCCAGTACTTC. Combining the CDR3 with reference TRBV14 and TRBJ2-5 gives the whole variable domain EAGVTQFPSHSVIEKGQTVTLRCDPISGHDNLYWYRRVMGKEIKFLLHFVKESKQDESGMPNNRFLAERTGGTYSTLKVQPAELEDSGVYFCASSQDTARGWETQYFGPGTRLLVL.

This rearrangement joins TRBV11-2 to TRBJ2-3; 12 bases are shared with TRBD2. The ends lost 1 base at V and 1 base at J; junction bases unmatched: 0. Germline V CDR1 and CDR2: SGHAT, FQNNGV. The CDR3 spans 16 residues. Here the CDR3 DNA reads TGTGCCAGCAGCTTAGGGACTAGCGGGGGCACAGATACGCAGTATTTT. It codes for CASSLGTSGGTDTQYF.

This chain joins TRBV18 and TRBJ2-2; 9 bases fit TRBD2. Per germline, CDR1 KGHSH and CDR2 LQKENI. The CDR3 extends over 16 amino acids. V was clipped by 2 bases and J by 5 bases; unmatched bases: 6. The DNA for the CDR3 is TGTGCCAGCTCACCAATGGTAGCGGGGGAGACCGGGGAGCTGTTTTTT. Protein sequence: CASSPMVAGETGELFF.

This clone was detected only a few times. The chain uses TRBV28 and TRBJ1-1; D gene uncertain. The CDR3 covers 13 residues. CDR1 MDHEN and CDR2 SYDVKM come from the germline V gene. Trimming pared 6 bases from V and 6 bases from J, leaving 14 bases between. The CDR3: CASSPGSRAEAFF. The DNA for the CDR3 is TGTGCCAGCAGCCCCGGGTCGCGGGCTGAAGCTTTCTTT.

This clone has more than one count but fewer than ten. The same CDR3 arises from other DNA sequences in this sample as well. V is TRBV5-1 and J is TRBJ2-5; 8 positions match TRBD2. CDR1 is SGHRS and CDR2 is YFSETQ in the germline V gene. The ends lost 4 bases at V and 5 bases at J; junction bases unmatched: 10. This CDR3 has 15 residues. CDR3 nucleotides: TGCGCCAGCAGCCGGGGGGGGGACCCCGGGGAGACCCAGTACTTC. It specifies CASSRGGDPGETQYF. Complete variable domain (other parts from reference TRBV5-1 and TRBJ2-5): KAGVTQTPRYLIKTRGQQVTLSCSPISGHRSVSWYQQTPGQGLQFLFEYFSETQRNKGNFPGRFSGRQFSNSRSEMNVSTLELGDSALYLCASSRGGDPGETQYFGPGTRLLVL.